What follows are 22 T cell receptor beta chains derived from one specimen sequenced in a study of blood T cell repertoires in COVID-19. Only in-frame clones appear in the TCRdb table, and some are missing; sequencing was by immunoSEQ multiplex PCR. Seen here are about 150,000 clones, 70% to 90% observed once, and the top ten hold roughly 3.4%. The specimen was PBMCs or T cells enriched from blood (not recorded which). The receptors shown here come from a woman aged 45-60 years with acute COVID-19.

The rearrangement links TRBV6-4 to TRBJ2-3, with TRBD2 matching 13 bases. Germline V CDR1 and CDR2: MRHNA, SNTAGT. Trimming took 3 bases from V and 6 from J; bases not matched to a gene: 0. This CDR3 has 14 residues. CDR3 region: CASSELAGGDTQYF. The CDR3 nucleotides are TGTGCCAGCAGTGAACTAGCGGGAGGGGATACGCAGTATTTT.

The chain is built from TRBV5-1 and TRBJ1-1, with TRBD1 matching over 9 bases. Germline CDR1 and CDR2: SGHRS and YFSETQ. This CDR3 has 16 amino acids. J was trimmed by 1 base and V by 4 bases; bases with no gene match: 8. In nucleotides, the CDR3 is TGCGCCAGCAGCACCCCCCCGGGACAGGGGAACACTGAAGCTTTCTTT. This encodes CASSTPPGQGNTEAFF.

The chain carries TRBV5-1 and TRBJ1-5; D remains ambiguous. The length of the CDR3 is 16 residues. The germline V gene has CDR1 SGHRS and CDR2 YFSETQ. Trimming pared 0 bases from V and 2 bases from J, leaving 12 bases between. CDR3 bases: TGCGCCAGCAGCTTGGCCCCCGGGAGCGGCAATCAGCCCCAGCATTTT. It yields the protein CASSLAPGSGNQPQHF. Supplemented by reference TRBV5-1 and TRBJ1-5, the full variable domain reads KAGVTQTPRYLIKTRGQQVTLSCSPISGHRSVSWYQQTPGQGLQFLFEYFSETQRNKGNFPGRFSGRQFSNSRSEMNVSTLELGDSALYLCASSLAPGSGNQPQHFGDGTRLSIL.

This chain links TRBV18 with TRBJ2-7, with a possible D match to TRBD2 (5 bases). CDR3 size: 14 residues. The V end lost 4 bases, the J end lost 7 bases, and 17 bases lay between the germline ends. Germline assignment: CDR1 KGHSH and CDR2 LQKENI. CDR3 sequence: CASSLTPGSGEQYF. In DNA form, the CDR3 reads TGTGCCAGCTCACTGACTCCGGGGTCCGGGGAGCAGTACTTC.

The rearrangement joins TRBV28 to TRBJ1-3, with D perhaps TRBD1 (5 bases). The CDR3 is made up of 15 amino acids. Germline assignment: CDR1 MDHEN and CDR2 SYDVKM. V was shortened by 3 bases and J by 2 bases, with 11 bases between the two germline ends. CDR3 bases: TGTGCCAGCAGTTTCCAGGGCTTCACTGGAAACACCATATATTTT. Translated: CASSFQGFTGNTIYF.

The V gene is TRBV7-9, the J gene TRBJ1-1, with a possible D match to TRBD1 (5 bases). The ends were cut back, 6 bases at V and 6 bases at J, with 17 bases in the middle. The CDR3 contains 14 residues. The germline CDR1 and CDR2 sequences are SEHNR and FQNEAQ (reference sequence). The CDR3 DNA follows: TGTGCCAGCAGTTCCTCTGGGGGGATCGCTGAAGCTTTCTTT. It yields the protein CASSSSGGIAEAFF.

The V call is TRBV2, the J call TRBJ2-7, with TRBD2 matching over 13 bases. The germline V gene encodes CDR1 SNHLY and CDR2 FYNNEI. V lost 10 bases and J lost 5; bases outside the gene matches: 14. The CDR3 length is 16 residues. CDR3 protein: CATPTSGRLHFNEQYF. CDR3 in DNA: TGTGCCACCCCGACTAGCGGGAGGCTCCATTTTAACGAGCAGTACTTC.

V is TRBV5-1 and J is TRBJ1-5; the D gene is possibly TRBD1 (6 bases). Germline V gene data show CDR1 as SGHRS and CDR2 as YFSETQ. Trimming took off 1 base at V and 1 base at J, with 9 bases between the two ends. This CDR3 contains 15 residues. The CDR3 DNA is TGCGCCAGCAGCTTGACAGGGATGAGCAATCAGCCCCAGCATTTT. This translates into CASSLTGMSNQPQHF.

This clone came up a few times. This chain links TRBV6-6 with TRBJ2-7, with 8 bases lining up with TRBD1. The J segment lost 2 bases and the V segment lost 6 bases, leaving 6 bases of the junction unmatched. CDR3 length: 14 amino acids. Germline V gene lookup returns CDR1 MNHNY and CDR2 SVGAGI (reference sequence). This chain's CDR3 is CASRGTGVTYEQYF. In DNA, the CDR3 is TGTGCCAGCAGGGGGACAGGAGTAACCTACGAGCAGTACTTC.

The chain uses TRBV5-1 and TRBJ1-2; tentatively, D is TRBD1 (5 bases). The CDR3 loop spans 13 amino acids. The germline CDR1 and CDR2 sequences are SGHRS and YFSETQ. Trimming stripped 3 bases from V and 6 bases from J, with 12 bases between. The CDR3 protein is CASSSSGGDGYTF. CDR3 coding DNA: TGCGCCAGCAGCTCAAGTGGGGGGGATGGCTACACCTTC.

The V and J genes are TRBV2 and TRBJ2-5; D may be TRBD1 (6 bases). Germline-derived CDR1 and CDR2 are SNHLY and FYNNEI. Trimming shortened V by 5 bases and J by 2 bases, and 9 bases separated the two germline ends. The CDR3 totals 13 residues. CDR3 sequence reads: CASSSDRQETQYF. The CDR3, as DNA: TGTGCCAGCAGTAGTGACAGGCAAGAGACCCAGTACTTC.

For the CDR3, the DNA is TGTGCCTGGGGTGGAGTATCAGAGACCCAGTACTTC. Encoded protein: CAWGGVSETQYF. The chain recombines TRBV30 with TRBJ2-5; no clear D. CDR3 length: 12 amino acids. CDR1 is GTSNPN, CDR2 SVGIG, per germline (reference sequence). With 5 bases removed from V and 4 bases from J, the gap between germline ends came to 11 bases.

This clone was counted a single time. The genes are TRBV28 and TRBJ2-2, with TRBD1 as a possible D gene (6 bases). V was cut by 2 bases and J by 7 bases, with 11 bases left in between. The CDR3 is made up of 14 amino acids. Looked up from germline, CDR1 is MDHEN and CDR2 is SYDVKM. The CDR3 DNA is TGTGCCAGCAGTTTAGGTCAAGGGGGCGGGGAGCTGTTTTTT. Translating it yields CASSLGQGGGELFF.

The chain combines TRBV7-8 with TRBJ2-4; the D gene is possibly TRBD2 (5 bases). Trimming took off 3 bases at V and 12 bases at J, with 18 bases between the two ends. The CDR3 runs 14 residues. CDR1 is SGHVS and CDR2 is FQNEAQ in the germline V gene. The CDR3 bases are TGTGCCAGCAGCTTCGGGGTCGGGGATTCCCCTCAGTACTTC. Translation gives CASSFGVGDSPQYF.

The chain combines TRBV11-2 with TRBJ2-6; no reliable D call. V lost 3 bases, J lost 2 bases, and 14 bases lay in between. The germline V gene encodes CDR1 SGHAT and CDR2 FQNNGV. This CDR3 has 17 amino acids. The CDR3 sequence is CASSFELSSPGANVLTF. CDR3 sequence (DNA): TGTGCCAGCAGCTTTGAGCTCTCCTCCCCTGGGGCCAACGTCCTGACTTTC.

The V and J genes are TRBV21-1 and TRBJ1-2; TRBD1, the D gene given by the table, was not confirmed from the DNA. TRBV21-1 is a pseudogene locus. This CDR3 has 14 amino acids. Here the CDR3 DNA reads TGTGCCAGCACCCGGACAGGCTCTAACTATGGCTACACCTTC. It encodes CASTRTGSNYGYTF.

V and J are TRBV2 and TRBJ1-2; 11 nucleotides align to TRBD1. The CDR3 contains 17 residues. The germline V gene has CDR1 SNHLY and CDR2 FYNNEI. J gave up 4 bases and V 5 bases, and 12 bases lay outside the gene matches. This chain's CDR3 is CASSPNPGDRGGYGYTF. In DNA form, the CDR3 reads TGTGCCAGCAGTCCTAACCCCGGGGACAGGGGGGGCTATGGCTACACCTTC.

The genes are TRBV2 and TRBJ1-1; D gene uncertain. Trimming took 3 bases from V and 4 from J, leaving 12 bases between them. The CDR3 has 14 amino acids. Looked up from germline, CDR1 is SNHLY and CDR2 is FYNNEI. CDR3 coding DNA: TGTGCCAGCAGTGATTCGGGGTGGGGCACTGAAGCTTTCTTT. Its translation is CASSDSGWGTEAFF.

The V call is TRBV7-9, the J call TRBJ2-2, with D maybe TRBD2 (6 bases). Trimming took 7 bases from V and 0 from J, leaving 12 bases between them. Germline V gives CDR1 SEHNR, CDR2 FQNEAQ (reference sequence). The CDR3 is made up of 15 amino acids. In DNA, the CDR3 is TGTGCCAGCACCAGGCGGGGAGCGAACACCGGGGAGCTGTTTTTT. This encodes CASTRRGANTGELFF.

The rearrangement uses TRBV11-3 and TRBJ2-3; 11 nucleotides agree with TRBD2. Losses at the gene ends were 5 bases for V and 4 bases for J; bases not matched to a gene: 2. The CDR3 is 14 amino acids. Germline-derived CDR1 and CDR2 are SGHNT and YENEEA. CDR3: CASSAGLAADTQYF. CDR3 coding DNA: TGTGCCAGCAGCGCGGGACTAGCGGCAGATACGCAGTATTTT. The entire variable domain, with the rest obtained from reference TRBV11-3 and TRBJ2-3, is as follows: EAGVVQSPRYKIIEKKQPVAFWCNPISGHNTLYWYLQNLGQGPELLIRYENEEAVDDSQLPKDRFSAERLKGVDSTLKIQPAELGDSAVYLCASSAGLAADTQYFGPGTRLTVL.

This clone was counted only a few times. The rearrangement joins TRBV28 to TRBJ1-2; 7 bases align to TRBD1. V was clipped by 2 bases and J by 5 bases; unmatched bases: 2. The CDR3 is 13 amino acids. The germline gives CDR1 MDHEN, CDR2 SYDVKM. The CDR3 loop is CASSLRQGYGYTF. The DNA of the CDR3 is TGTGCCAGCAGTTTACGACAGGGATATGGCTACACCTTC.

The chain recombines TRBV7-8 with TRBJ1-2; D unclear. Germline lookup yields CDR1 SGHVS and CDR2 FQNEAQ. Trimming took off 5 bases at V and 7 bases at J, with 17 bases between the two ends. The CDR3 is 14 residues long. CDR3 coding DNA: TGTGCCAGCAGCAACCGGGAGGGAGACGGTGGCTACACCTTC. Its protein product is CASSNREGDGGYTF.